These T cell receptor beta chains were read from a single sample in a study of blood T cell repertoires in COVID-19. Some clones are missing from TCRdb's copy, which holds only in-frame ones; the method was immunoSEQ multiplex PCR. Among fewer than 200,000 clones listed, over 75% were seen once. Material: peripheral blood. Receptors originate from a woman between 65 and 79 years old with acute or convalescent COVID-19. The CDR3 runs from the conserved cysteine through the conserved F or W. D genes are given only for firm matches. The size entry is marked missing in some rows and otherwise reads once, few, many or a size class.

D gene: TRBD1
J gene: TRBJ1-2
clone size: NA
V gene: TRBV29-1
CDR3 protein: CSVTSGTGAYGYTF
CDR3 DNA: TGCAGCGTGACGTCCGGGACAGGGGCCTATGGCTACACCTTC

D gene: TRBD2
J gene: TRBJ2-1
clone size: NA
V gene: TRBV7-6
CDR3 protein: CASSPLAGVVYNEQFF
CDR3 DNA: TGTGCCAGCAGCCCACTAGCGGGAGTCGTCTACAATGAGCAGTTCTTC

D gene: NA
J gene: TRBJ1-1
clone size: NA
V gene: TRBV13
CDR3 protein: CASSLSAGRMNTEAFF
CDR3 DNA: TGTGCCAGCAGCTTAAGTGCTGGCAGAATGAACACTGAAGCTTTCTTT

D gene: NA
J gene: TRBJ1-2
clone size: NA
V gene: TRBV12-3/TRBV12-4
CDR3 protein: CASSLSTGYGYTF
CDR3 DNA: TGTGCCAGCAGTTTATCCACAGGGTATGGCTACACCTTC

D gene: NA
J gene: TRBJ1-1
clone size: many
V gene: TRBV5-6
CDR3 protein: CDSSFGLQGVRTEAFF
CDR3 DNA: TGTGACAGCAGCTTCGGATTGCAAGGGGTTCGCACTGAAGCTTTCTTT

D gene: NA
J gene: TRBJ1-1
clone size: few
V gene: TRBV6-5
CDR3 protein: CASSALQGRSEAFF
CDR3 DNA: TGTGCCAGCAGCGCATTACAGGGTCGGTCTGAAGCTTTCTTT

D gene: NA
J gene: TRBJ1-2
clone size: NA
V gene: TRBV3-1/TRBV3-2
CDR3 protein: CASSLGGVMQNGYTF
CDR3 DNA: TGTGCCAGCAGCCTAGGGGGGGTCATGCAAAATGGCTACACCTTC

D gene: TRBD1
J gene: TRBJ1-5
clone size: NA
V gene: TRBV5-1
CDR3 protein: CASSPGTGNQPQHF
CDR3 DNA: TGCGCCAGCAGCCCCGGGACAGGGAATCAGCCCCAGCATTTT

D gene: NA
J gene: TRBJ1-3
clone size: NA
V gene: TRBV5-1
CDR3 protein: CASSLVPGVENTIYF
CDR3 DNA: TGCGCCAGCAGCTTGGTACCGGGAGTAGAAAACACCATATATTTT

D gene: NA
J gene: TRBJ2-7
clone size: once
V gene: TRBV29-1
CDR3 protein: CSVTLTGRYEQYF
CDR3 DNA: TGCAGCGTGACCCTGACAGGGAGGTACGAGCAGTACTTC

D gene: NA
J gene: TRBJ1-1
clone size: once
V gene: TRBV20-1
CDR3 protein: CSASGVFNTEAFF
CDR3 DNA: TGCAGTGCTAGTGGAGTATTCAACACTGAAGCTTTCTTT

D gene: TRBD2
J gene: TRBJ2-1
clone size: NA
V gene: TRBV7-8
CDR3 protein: CASSPGLAGGDNEQFF
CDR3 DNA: TGTGCCAGCAGCCCCGGACTAGCGGGAGGGGACAATGAGCAGTTCTTC

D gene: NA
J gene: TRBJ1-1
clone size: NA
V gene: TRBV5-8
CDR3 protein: CASSFGRAAFF
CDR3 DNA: TGTGCCAGCAGCTTCGGGCGGGCCGCTTTCTTT

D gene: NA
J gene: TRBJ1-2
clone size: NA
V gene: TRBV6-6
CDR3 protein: CASSYGQRRYTF
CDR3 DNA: TGTGCCAGCAGTTACGGACAAAGGCGCTACACCTTC

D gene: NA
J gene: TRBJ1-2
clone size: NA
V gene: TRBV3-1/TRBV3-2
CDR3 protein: CASSQAGVSYGYTF
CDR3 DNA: TGTGCCAGCAGCCAAGCCGGGGTATCGTACGGCTACACCTTC

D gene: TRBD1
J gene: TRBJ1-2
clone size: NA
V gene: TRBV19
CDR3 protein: CASSIPAGGGYGYTF
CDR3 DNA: TGTGCCAGTAGTATCCCCGCAGGGGGCGGCTATGGCTACACCTTC

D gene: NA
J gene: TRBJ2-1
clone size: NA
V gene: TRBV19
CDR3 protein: CASSISLARVKSSYNEQFF
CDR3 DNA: TGTGCCAGTAGTATTAGTCTAGCGCGAGTAAAGAGCTCCTACAATGAGCAGTTCTTC

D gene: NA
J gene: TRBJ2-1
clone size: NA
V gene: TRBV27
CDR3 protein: CASSLSPDPADNEQFF
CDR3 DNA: TGTGCCAGCAGTTTATCACCAGATCCCGCCGACAATGAGCAGTTCTTC

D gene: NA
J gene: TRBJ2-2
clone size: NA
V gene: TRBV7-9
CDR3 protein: CASSVRESISGELFF
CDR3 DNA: TGTGCCAGCAGTGTAAGGGAGTCGATTTCCGGGGAGCTGTTTTTT

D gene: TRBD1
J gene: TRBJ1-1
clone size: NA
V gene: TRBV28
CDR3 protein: CASSLSGGVWEAFF
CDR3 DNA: TGTGCCAGCAGTTTATCAGGGGGAGTCTGGGAAGCTTTCTTT

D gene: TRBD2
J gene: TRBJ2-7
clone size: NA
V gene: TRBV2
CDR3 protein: CASSGGGRGGSNEQYF
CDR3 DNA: TGTGCCAGCAGTGGAGGAGGGCGGGGGGGATCTAACGAGCAGTACTTC

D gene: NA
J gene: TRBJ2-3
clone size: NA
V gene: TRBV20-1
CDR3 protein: CSASGTSTDTQYF
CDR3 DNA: TGCAGTGCTAGTGGTACTAGCACAGATACGCAGTATTTT

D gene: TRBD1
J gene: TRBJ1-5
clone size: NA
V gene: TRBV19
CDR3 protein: CASKDRAEGGSNQPQHF
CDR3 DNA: TGTGCCAGTAAGGACAGGGCCGAGGGGGGCAGCAATCAGCCCCAGCATTTT

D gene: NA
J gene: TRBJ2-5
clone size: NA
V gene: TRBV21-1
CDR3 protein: CASSIQRTRETQYF
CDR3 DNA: TGTGCCAGCAGCATCCAAAGGACTCGAGAGACCCAGTACTTC

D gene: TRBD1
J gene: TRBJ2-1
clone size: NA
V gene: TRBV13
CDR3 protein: CASSSRDRVNEQFF
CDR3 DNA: TGTGCCAGCAGCTCCCGGGACAGGGTCAATGAGCAGTTCTTC

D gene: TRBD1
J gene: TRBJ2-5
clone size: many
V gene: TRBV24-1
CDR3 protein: CATSLSSQGRTQYF
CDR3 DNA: TGTGCCACCAGCCTGAGCTCACAGGGGAGGACCCAGTACTTC

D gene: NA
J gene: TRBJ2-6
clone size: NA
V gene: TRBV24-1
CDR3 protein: CATSAAGSLGANVLTF
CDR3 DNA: TGTGCCACCAGCGCGGCAGGGTCGCTCGGGGCCAACGTCCTGACTTTC

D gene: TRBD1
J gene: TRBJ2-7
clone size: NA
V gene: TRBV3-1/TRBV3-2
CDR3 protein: CASSHWDRGYGEQYF
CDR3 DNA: TGTGCCAGCAGCCATTGGGACAGGGGATATGGGGAGCAGTACTTC

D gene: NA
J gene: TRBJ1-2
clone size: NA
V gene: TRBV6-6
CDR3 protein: CASSSITYGYTF
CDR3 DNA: TGTGCCAGCAGTTCTATTACCTATGGCTACACCTTC

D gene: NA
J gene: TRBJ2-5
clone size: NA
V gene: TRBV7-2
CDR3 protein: CAIGQGTIETQYF
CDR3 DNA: TGTGCCATCGGGCAGGGGACGATCGAGACCCAGTACTTC

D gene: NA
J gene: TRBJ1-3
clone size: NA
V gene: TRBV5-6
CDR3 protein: CASTGDSGNTIYF
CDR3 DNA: TGTGCCAGCACAGGGGACTCTGGAAACACCATATATTTT

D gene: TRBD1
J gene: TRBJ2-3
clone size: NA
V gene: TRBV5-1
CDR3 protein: CASSLTADQGVSTDTQYF
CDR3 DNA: TGCGCCAGCAGCCTTACCGCCGACCAGGGGGTAAGCACAGATACGCAGTATTTT

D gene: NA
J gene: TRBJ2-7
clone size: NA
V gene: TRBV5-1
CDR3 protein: CASSLEAGNYEQYF
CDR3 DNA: TGCGCCAGCAGCTTGGAGGCCGGGAATTACGAGCAGTACTTC

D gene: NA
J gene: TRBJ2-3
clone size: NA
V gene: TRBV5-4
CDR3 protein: CASSLISTDTQYF
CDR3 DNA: TGTGCCAGCAGCTTAATAAGCACAGATACGCAGTATTTT

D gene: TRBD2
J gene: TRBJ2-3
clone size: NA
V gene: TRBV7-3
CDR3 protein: CASSLTGGSSTDTQYF
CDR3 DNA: TGTGCCAGCAGCTTGACGGGGGGGTCCAGCACAGATACGCAGTATTTT

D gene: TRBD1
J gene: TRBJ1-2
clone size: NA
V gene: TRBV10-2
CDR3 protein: CASTKRTGGGYTF
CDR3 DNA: TGCGCCAGCACCAAAAGGACAGGCGGTGGCTACACCTTC

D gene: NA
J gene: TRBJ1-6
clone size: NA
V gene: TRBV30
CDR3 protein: CASQGQGNSPLHF
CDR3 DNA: TGTGCCTCCCAGGGGCAGGGAAATTCACCCCTCCACTTT

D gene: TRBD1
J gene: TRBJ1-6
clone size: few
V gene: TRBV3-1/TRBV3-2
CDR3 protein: CASRSDRGSPLHF
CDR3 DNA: TGTGCCAGCCGATCGGACAGGGGATCACCCCTCCACTTT

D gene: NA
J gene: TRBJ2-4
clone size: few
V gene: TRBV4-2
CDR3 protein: CASSQVSSRSTKNIQYF
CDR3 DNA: TGTGCCAGCAGCCAAGTGAGTTCCCGGTCGACCAAAAACATTCAGTACTTC

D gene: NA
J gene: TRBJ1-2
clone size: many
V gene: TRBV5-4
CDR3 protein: CASSHIPLNGYTF
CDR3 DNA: TGTGCCAGCAGCCACATCCCCTTGAATGGCTACACCTTC

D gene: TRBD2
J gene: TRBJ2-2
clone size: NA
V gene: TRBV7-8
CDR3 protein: CASSLVTSGHTGELFF
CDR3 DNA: TGTGCCAGCAGCTTAGTAACTAGCGGACACACCGGGGAGCTGTTTTTT

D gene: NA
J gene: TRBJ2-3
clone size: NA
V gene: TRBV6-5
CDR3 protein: CASSKRGSTDTQYF
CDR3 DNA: TGTGCCAGCAGTAAACGGGGGAGCACAGATACGCAGTATTTT

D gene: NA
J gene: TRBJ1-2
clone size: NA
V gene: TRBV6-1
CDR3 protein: CASSDFGSLLEANYGYTF
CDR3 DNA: TGTGCCAGCAGTGACTTCGGGTCTCTACTGGAAGCTAACTATGGCTACACCTTC

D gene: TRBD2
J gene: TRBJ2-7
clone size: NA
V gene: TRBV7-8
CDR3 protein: CASSLGASGAFYVQYF
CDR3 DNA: TGTGCCAGCAGCTTAGGGGCTAGCGGGGCCTTTTACGTGCAGTACTTC

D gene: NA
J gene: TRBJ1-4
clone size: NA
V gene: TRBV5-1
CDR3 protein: CASSLAGGLANEKLFF
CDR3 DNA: TGCGCCAGCAGCTTGGCGGGGGGGCTAGCTAATGAAAAACTGTTTTTT

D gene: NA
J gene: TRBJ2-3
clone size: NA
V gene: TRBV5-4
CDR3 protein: CASSLGPQTDTQYF
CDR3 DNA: TGTGCCAGCAGCTTGGGCCCCCAGACAGATACGCAGTATTTT

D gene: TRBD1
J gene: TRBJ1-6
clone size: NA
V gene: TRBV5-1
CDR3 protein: CASTGQGSNSPLHF
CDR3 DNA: TGCGCCAGCACCGGACAGGGTAGTAATTCACCCCTCCACTTT

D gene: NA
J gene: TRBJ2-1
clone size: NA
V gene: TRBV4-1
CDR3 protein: CASSHTDKGGQFF
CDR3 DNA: TGCGCCAGCAGCCATACGGACAAGGGTGGGCAGTTCTTC

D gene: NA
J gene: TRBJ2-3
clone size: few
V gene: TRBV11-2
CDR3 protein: CASSSGWAGPSTDTQYF
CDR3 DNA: TGTGCCAGCAGCTCGGGCTGGGCGGGACCCAGCACAGATACGCAGTATTTT

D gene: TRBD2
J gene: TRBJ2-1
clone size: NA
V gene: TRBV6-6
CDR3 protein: CASSPDRSSGRWTYNEQFF
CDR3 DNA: TGTGCCAGCAGTCCAGACCGATCTAGCGGGAGGTGGACCTACAATGAGCAGTTCTTC

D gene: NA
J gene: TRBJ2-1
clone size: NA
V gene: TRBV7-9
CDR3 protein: CASSGGLFNEQFF
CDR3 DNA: TGTGCCAGCAGCGGCGGGCTGTTCAATGAGCAGTTCTTC

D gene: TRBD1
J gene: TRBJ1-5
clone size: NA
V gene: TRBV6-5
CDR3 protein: CASSMTGERQPQHF
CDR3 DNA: TGTGCCAGCAGCATGACAGGGGAGCGTCAGCCCCAGCATTTT

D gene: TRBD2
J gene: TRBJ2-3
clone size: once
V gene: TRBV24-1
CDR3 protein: CATSDTGGSTDTQYF
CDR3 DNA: TGTGCCACCAGTGATACGGGAGGGAGCACAGATACGCAGTATTTT

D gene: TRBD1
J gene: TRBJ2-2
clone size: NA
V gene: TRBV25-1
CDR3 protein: CATRQGAGTGELFF
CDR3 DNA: TGTGCCACCCGACAGGGGGCTGGCACCGGGGAGCTGTTTTTT

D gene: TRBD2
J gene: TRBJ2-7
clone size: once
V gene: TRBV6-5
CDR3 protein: CASSVRGGTEQYF
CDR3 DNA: TGTGCCAGCAGCGTTAGGGGAGGGACGGAGCAGTACTTC